Sequencing of this T cell receptor (beta chain) was carried out in a study of T cells in Graves' hyperthyroidism and ophthalmopathy. Study summary: Initial diagnosis, before any treatment, was when peripheral blood was collected.

This clonotype has more than one count but fewer than ten. The antigen remains unidentified. V was clipped by 5 bases and J by 5 bases, with 13 bases between them. CDR1 and CDR2 from the germline V gene are SGHVS and FNYEAQ. The CDR3 sequence is 14 residues long. Study-level results: Stable hyperthyroidism was told apart from ophthalmopathy by a model built on 13 V-J features.

Newly diagnosed patients aged 18 to 65 had hyperthyroidism of under 2 months' duration. The study based diagnoses on clinical symptoms, serum thyroxine and TRAb, thyroid ultrasound and orbital computed tomography. The source material, RNA transcripts, was used to amplify TCR beta CDR3 regions. With the HTBI primer set, the TCR CDR3 went through a first round of RT-PCR. One entry per CDR3 protein results from TCRdb running MiXCR on the multiplex PCR reads. The table includes around 440,000 distinct CDR3 sequences, less than 20% detected once. This receptor was taken from a woman aged 18 to 35 with Graves' hyperthyroidism. This sequence joins TRBV7-6 and TRBJ1-5; D gene unclear. The sequenced material came from blood. Here the CDR3 DNA reads TGTGCCAGCAGCCCGAGTGGTTGGGATCAGCCCCAGCATTTT. Protein: CASSPSGWDQPQHF.